Shown below are 23 T cell receptor beta chains from a single sample sequenced in a study of identical twins. TCRdb reprocessed the 5' RACE reads via MiXCR and lists one record per CDR3 protein. The sample holds fewer than 250,000 distinct CDR3 sequences, 6% to 8% seen once. This sample also belongs to another study, concerning yellow fever vaccine responses in identical twins.

The sample taken for sequencing was CD8+ T cells sorted from blood. The source of these receptors is a woman under 30 in good health.

The rearrangement joins TRBV13 to TRBJ1-1; D is unresolved. The CDR3 runs 14 residues. Trimming stripped 1 base from V and 8 bases from J, with 14 bases between. Germline CDR1 PRHDT, CDR2 FYEKMQ (reference sequence). The CDR3 is CASSLEGGLGEAFF. For the CDR3, the DNA is TGTGCCAGCAGCTTAGAAGGTGGGCTTGGAGAAGCTTTCTTT.

This clonotype was recorded at least ten times. This chain uses TRBV10-3 with TRBJ1-2; the match to TRBD1 covers 11 bases. CDR1 and CDR2 from the germline V gene are ENHRY and SYGVKD. The CDR3 is made up of 14 amino acids. Trimming at V came to 4 bases and at J to 6 bases, leaving 4 bases not matched to a gene. The CDR3, as DNA: TGTGCCATCAGTGCCGGACAGGGGGCGGATGGCTACACCTTC. Translating it yields CAISAGQGADGYTF.

The J gene is TRBJ2-4, the V gene TRBV20-1; maybe TRBD2 (6 bases). The CDR3 length is 15 residues. Germline CDR1 is DFQATT and CDR2 is SNEGSKA (reference sequence). V was shortened by 3 bases and J by 12 bases, with 24 bases between the two germline ends. The CDR3 is CSASPTGTGYGGQYF. CDR3 sequence (DNA): TGCAGTGCTAGTCCGACGGGGACGGGGTACGGGGGTCAGTACTTC.

There are many counts of this clonotype. The chain has TRBV29-1 and TRBJ2-1, with D possibly TRBD1 on 6 matching bases. Trimming removed 6 bases from V and 1 base from J, with 13 bases in between. CDR1 and CDR2 (germline): SQVTM, ANQGSEA. This CDR3 comprises 14 residues. The CDR3 spells CSVASRGSYNEQFF. CDR3 coding DNA: TGCAGCGTCGCTTCCAGGGGATCCTACAATGAGCAGTTCTTC.

This clonotype has just a few counts. This chain links TRBV3-1 with TRBJ2-1; 8 bases line up with TRBD1. The V and J ends lost 1 base and 3 bases, in that order; junction bases with no gene match: 2. The CDR3 has 15 residues. Germline values: CDR1 LGHDT, CDR2 YNNKEL (reference sequence). The CDR3 here is CASSQVRGHYNEQFF. CDR3 bases: TGTGCCAGCAGCCAAGTCAGGGGGCACTACAATGAGCAGTTCTTC.

The chain uses TRBV9 and TRBJ2-1; no definite D call. With 4 bases removed from V and 12 bases from J, the gap between germline ends came to 14 bases. Germline-derived CDR1 and CDR2 are SGDLS and YYNGEE. The CDR3 runs to 12 residues. For the CDR3, the DNA is TGTGCCAGCAGCTCACGGCTAATTGGGCAGTTCTTC. Translated, it gives CASSSRLIGQFF.

This clonotype was observed at least ten times. CDR3 sequence: CASSLKTVNQPQHF. The CDR3 region has the DNA TGTGCCAGCAGCTTGAAAACAGTTAATCAGCCCCAGCATTTT. The V and J genes are TRBV5-6 and TRBJ1-5; D not certain. Germline-derived CDR1 and CDR2 are SGHDT and YYEEEE. V was shortened by 1 base and J by 4 bases, with 9 bases between the two germline ends. The CDR3 runs 14 residues.

This clonotype was recorded many times. V usage is TRBV10-3 and J usage is TRBJ1-1, with a possible D match to TRBD1 (5 bases). Between the trimmed V and J ends, which lost 6 bases and 4 bases, there was a span of 15 bases. Germline CDR1 ENHRY, CDR2 SYGVKD. The CDR3 runs to 14 residues. CDR3 DNA: TGTGCCATCAGCCCTGACAGTTCAGGCACTGAAGCTTTCTTT. This gives the protein CAISPDSSGTEAFF.

There are a few counts of this clonotype. V gene TRBV4-1 combines with J gene TRBJ2-1, with 7 bases matching TRBD2. Unmatched junction bases numbered 8, after V lost 1 base and J lost 8 bases. Per germline, CDR1 MGHRA and CDR2 YSYEKL. This CDR3 is 15 amino acids long. CDR3 in DNA: TGCGCCAGCAGCCAAGCGAGGGGAGGGTCCGATGAGCAGTTCTTC. Residues: CASSQARGGSDEQFF.

The chain uses TRBV6-2 or TRBV6-3 and TRBJ2-7; no clear D. The CDR3 length is 14 residues. V was cut by 6 bases and J by 3 bases, with 15 bases left in between. Looked up from germline, CDR1 is MNHEY and CDR2 is SVGEGT. In nucleotides, the CDR3 is TGTGCCAGCAGCGCCGGTGGACGGGTCTACGAGCAGTACGTC. Translated: CASSAGGRVYEQYV.

The chain is built from TRBV4-1 and TRBJ2-7, with D tentatively TRBD1 or TRBD2 (5 bases each). Looked up from germline, CDR1 is MGHRA and CDR2 is YSYEKL. This CDR3 region has 15 residues. V shed 4 bases and J shed 5 bases, with 18 bases lying between them. The CDR3 protein is CASSPIPGPSHEQYV. CDR3 coding DNA: TGCGCCAGCAGCCCAATTCCGGGGCCGTCACACGAGCAGTACGTC.

The V and J genes are TRBV7-8 and TRBJ1-1; TRBD1 is a possible D gene (5 bases). V dropped 1 base and J dropped 11 bases, with 17 bases sitting between them. The length of the CDR3 is 14 residues. Germline CDR1 reads SGHVS; CDR2 reads FQNEAQ. The CDR3 coding sequence is TGTGCCAGCAGCTTAGACCGCGCCCTCGAGGGGGCTTTCTTT. Encoded protein: CASSLDRALEGAFF.

V usage is TRBV6-5 and J usage is TRBJ2-5; D is ambiguous. Trimming removed 4 bases at V and 0 bases at J, with 15 bases between. Looked up from germline, CDR1 is MNHEY and CDR2 is SVGAGI. The CDR3 runs 16 residues. Here the CDR3 DNA reads TGTGCCAGCAGTTCCGAATATGCGACCCACCAAGAGACCCAGTACTTC. It yields the protein CASSSEYATHQETQYF.

The chain employs TRBV7-6 and TRBJ2-7; 12 nucleotides line up with TRBD2. The CDR3 loop spans 18 amino acids. V dropped 1 base and J dropped 6; count of bases not matched to a gene: 13. The V gene's germline CDR1 is SGHVS and CDR2 FNYEAQ. The CDR3 region has the DNA TGTGCCAGCAGCTTAGTGCCTAGCGGGAGGGCCGTCTCTCCCGAGCAGTACTTC. Translation gives CASSLVPSGRAVSPEQYF.

Note on this clonotype: A much larger clone sits a single nucleotide away, making a read error possible. The rearrangement joins TRBV12-3 or TRBV12-4 to TRBJ2-3; tentatively, D is TRBD1 or TRBD2 (6 bases each). This CDR3 spans 12 amino acids. The CDR3 loop reads CASTGGVDMQYF. As DNA, the CDR3 is TGTGCCAGCACCGGGGGCGTGGATATGCAGTATTTT.

V is TRBV2 and J is TRBJ2-3; the D is unclear. Germline V CDR1 and CDR2: SNHLY, FYNNEI. The CDR3 is made up of 15 amino acids. The V end was cut by 4 bases, the J end by 0 bases, with 11 bases between. Here the CDR3 reads CASSGEGNSTDTQYF. Written as DNA, the CDR3 is TGTGCCAGCAGTGGGGAAGGGAATAGCACAGATACGCAGTATTTT.

This chain uses TRBV14 with TRBJ2-1; 10 bases map to TRBD2. CDR1 is SGHDN, CDR2 FVKESK, per germline. This CDR3 has 20 residues. The trim removed 1 base at V and 4 bases at J, leaving 16 bases unmatched. Here the CDR3 DNA reads TGTGCCAGCAGCCAAGTGAGGGATGAAGCGGGGGGGCCTGTTTACAATGAGCAGTTCTTC. Protein sequence: CASSQVRDEAGGPVYNEQFF.

This clonotype was seen many times. DNA of the CDR3: TGCAGCGTTGTGTTGCAGCATACCTACGAGCAGTACTTC. Translating gives CSVVLQHTYEQYF. The genes are TRBV29-1 and TRBJ2-7; D not certain. Germline V gene lookup returns CDR1 SQVTM and CDR2 ANQGSEA. Trimming removed 4 bases at V and 2 bases at J, with 12 bases between. CDR3 size: 13 residues.

This clonotype has ten or more counts. The chain combines TRBV7-3 with TRBJ2-3; 9 bases agree with TRBD2. This CDR3 contains 17 residues. The germline V gene has CDR1 SGHTA and CDR2 FQGTGA. The V gene end was trimmed by 0 bases and the J gene end by 0 bases; junction bases not matched to a gene: 4. In DNA, the CDR3 is TGTGCCAGCAGCTTAACTAGCGGGGGCGTTAGCACAGATACGCAGTATTTT. It translates to CASSLTSGGVSTDTQYF.

This chain joins TRBV6-4 and TRBJ1-3; TRBD1 aligns across 8 bases. Germline V lookup: CDR1 MRHNA, CDR2 SNTAGT. The CDR3 totals 23 residues. Trimming at V came to 1 base and at J to 4 bases, leaving 27 bases not matched to a gene. CDR3 bases: TGTGCCAGCAGTGACTATTCAAGCAGGGGGCTTGATCGGGTAACTGTCCGCGGAAACACCATATATTTT. It translates to CASSDYSSRGLDRVTVRGNTIYF.

This clonotype appeared many times. V and J are TRBV27 and TRBJ2-3, with TRBD2 identical over 13 bases. This CDR3 spans 17 amino acids. Germline CDR1 is MNHEY and CDR2 is SMNVEV (reference sequence). V was pared by 7 bases and J by 1 base, with 8 bases of the junction left unmatched. The CDR3 spells CASIRTSGRGGTDTQYF. The CDR3 DNA reads TGTGCCAGCATCCGGACTAGCGGGAGAGGGGGCACAGATACGCAGTATTTT.

The chain couples TRBV9 to TRBJ2-7; D is perhaps TRBD1 (6 bases). The ends were cut back, 4 bases at V and 3 bases at J, with 11 bases in the middle. The CDR3 is made up of 13 amino acids. CDR1 and CDR2 (germline): SGDLS, YYNGEE. The chain's CDR3 is CASSTGSGYEQYF. The CDR3, as DNA: TGTGCCAGCAGCACAGGGTCTGGCTACGAGCAGTACTTC.

This clonotype was picked up a small number of times. The chain couples TRBV4-1 to TRBJ2-1; D is ambiguous. Germline lookup yields CDR1 MGHRA and CDR2 YSYEKL. The CDR3 runs to 12 residues. V was cut by 3 bases and J by 8 bases, with 8 bases left in between. Written as DNA, the CDR3 is TGCGCCAGCAGCCACCTCTCAGATGAGCAGTTCTTC. As protein: CASSHLSDEQFF.